This entry lists 4 T cell receptor beta chains sequenced from one sample in a study of T-cell memory formation after mild COVID-19. TCRdb re-called the 5' RACE reads with MiXCR, one entry per CDR3 protein. The sample lists fewer than 500,000 distinct CDR3 sequences; around 27% were seen once. Sequenced input: PBMCs or a T cell subset sorted from them (not recorded which). All receptors derive from an adult woman who had mild COVID-19 (a few samples of this study predate the infection). Cell type and time point are not known.

This clonotype has a handful of counts. The CDR3 here is CASSTSTGTYEQYF. The DNA of the CDR3 is TGTGCCAGTAGTACCTCGACAGGGACCTACGAGCAGTACTTC. This chain uses TRBV19 with TRBJ2-7, with 7 bases aligning to TRBD1. CDR3 size: 14 residues. The trim removed 4 bases at V and 2 bases at J, leaving 5 bases unmatched. CDR1 and CDR2 (germline): LNHDA, SQIVND (reference sequence).

This clonotype came up many times. The rearrangement joins TRBV9 to TRBJ2-7; 8 nucleotides agree with TRBD2. Germline V gene lookup returns CDR1 SGDLS and CDR2 YYNGEE. This CDR3 is 14 amino acids long. The V gene end was trimmed by 4 bases and the J gene end by 1 base; junction bases not matched to a gene: 4. This chain's CDR3 is CASSSGSLSYEQYF. The CDR3 bases are TGTGCCAGCAGCAGCGGGAGCCTATCCTACGAGCAGTACTTC. The entire variable domain, with the rest obtained from reference TRBV9 and TRBJ2-7, is as follows: DSGVTQTPKHLITATGQRVTLRCSPRSGDLSVYWYQQSLDQGLQFLIQYYNGEERAKGNILERFSAQQFPDLHSELNLSSLELGDSALYFCASSSGSLSYEQYFGPGTRLTVT.

Only a few counts were recorded for this clonotype. The gene calls are TRBV15 and TRBJ2-4; D is unclear. Per the germline V gene, CDR1 is LNHNV and CDR2 is YYDKDF (reference sequence). V lost 0 bases to trimming and J lost 12 bases, with 9 bases between them. The length of the CDR3 is 12 residues. In DNA, the CDR3 is TGTGCCACCAGCAGAGATCGGACGTCTCAGTACTTC. Amino acid sequence: CATSRDRTSQYF.

This clonotype showed up just a few times. The chain employs TRBV5-1 and TRBJ2-1, with a tentative D call TRBD2 (6 bases). V was pared by 4 bases and J by 4 bases, with 9 bases between. The germline V gene encodes CDR1 SGHRS and CDR2 YFSETQ. The CDR3 is made up of 13 amino acids. CDR3 in amino acids: CASSVTSYNEQFF. As DNA, the CDR3 is TGCGCCAGCAGCGTGACTAGTTACAATGAGCAGTTCTTC.